Shown below are 23 T cell receptor beta chains from a single sample sequenced in a study of blood T cell repertoires in COVID-19. TCRdb keeps only in-frame clones here, not all; method: immunoSEQ multiplex PCR. The table records some 170,000 clones, over 75% of them present only once. The sequenced sample was peripheral blood. These receptors all stem from a woman aged 70-85 years with acute or convalescent COVID-19.

The genes are TRBV29-1 and TRBJ1-2, with 12 bases lining up with TRBD1. V was clipped by 6 bases and J by 5 bases; unmatched bases: 4. This CDR3 has 13 amino acids. Germline CDR1 and CDR2: SQVTM and ANQGSEA. Here the CDR3 reads CSVGQGARYGYTF. The DNA of the CDR3 is TGCAGCGTGGGACAGGGGGCGCGTTATGGCTACACCTTC.

This chain uses TRBV18 with TRBJ1-4; possible D gene TRBD1, 5 bases. Germline V gene data show CDR1 as KGHSH and CDR2 as LQKENI. The V end was cut by 6 bases, the J end by 8 bases, with 13 bases between. The CDR3 runs to 13 residues. CDR3 in amino acids: CASSSGGGEKLFF. The CDR3 DNA sequence: TGTGCCAGCTCGTCCGGGGGAGGAGAAAAACTGTTTTTT.

V and J are TRBV29-1 and TRBJ1-1; D remains ambiguous. Trimming shortened V by 2 bases and J by 5 bases, and 15 bases separated the two germline ends. Germline loops: CDR1 SQVTM, CDR2 ANQGSEA. CDR3 size: 14 residues. The CDR3 protein is CSVEFRFGRTEAFF. In DNA form, the CDR3 reads TGCAGCGTTGAATTCCGGTTCGGGAGGACTGAAGCTTTCTTT. The full variable domain, its missing parts supplied by reference TRBV29-1 and TRBJ1-1, is SAVISQKPSRDICQRGTSLTIQCQVDSQVTMMFWYRQQPGQSLTLIATANQGSEATYESGFVIDKFPISRPNLTFSTLTVSNMSPEDSSIYLCSVEFRFGRTEAFFGQGTRLTVV.

This chain uses TRBV29-1 with TRBJ1-1, with a tentative D call TRBD1 (5 bases). This CDR3 comprises 12 residues. V was pared by 2 bases and J by 4 bases, with 8 bases between. Per germline, CDR1 SQVTM and CDR2 ANQGSEA. CDR3 sequence: CSVESQGTEAFF. The DNA for the CDR3 is TGCAGCGTTGAAAGTCAGGGCACTGAAGCTTTCTTT.

The chain joins TRBV7-9 to TRBJ2-1; 14 bases are a match to TRBD2. J gave up 5 bases and V 5 bases, and 2 bases lay outside the gene matches. Germline CDR1 SEHNR, CDR2 FQNEAQ (reference sequence). The CDR3 is 15 amino acids. CDR3 sequence: CASSAGLAGDNEQFF. The CDR3 coding sequence is TGTGCCAGCAGCGCGGGACTAGCGGGAGACAATGAGCAGTTCTTC.

This sequence joins TRBV12-3 or TRBV12-4 and TRBJ1-1; D perhaps matches TRBD1 (5 bases). The CDR3 is 13 amino acids. V gave up 2 bases and J gave up 6 bases, with 10 bases separating them. CDR3: CASSLSWGAEAFF. The CDR3 DNA is TGTGCCAGCAGTTTATCCTGGGGGGCTGAAGCTTTCTTT.

The chain joins TRBV6-5 to TRBJ2-7; tentatively, D is TRBD1 (6 bases). Per the germline V gene, CDR1 is MNHEY and CDR2 is SVGAGI. The CDR3 extends over 15 amino acids. Trimming pared 4 bases from V and 3 bases from J, leaving 16 bases between. The CDR3 sequence: CASSSPNRAIYEQYF. DNA of the CDR3: TGTGCCAGCAGTTCCCCCAACAGGGCCATCTACGAGCAGTACTTC.

The chain uses TRBV5-6 and TRBJ2-5; maybe TRBD1 (5 bases). Trimming took off 4 bases at V and 6 bases at J, with 22 bases between the two ends. Germline V gives CDR1 SGHDT, CDR2 YYEEEE. This CDR3 spans 16 amino acids. The CDR3: CASSPDPGHRSKTQYF. In nucleotides, the CDR3 is TGTGCCAGCAGCCCCGACCCGGGCCACAGGTCCAAGACCCAGTACTTC.

The chain has TRBV4-1 and TRBJ2-1, with unresolved D. Germline-derived CDR1 and CDR2 are MGHRA and YSYEKL. CDR3 length equals 13 residues. Trimming removed 4 bases from V and 8 bases from J, with 12 bases in between. CDR3 DNA: TGCGCCAGCAGCCCCATAGCAAACCATGAGCAGTTCTTC. Translation gives CASSPIANHEQFF.

Ten or more counts support this clone. This chain links TRBV6-6 with TRBJ2-2; D is perhaps TRBD1 (6 bases). V was clipped by 2 bases and J by 4 bases, with 11 bases between them. Germline V CDR1 and CDR2: MNHNY, SVGAGI (reference sequence). The CDR3 covers 15 residues. This CDR3 reads CASSYIRGATGELFF. The CDR3, as DNA: TGTGCCAGCAGTTACATCAGGGGAGCCACCGGGGAGCTGTTTTTT.

For this clone: The junction departs from the called germline gene at one end, perhaps through a read error. The rearrangement links TRBV12-3 or TRBV12-4 to TRBJ1-5; D is ambiguous. This CDR3 contains 13 residues. Here the CDR3 reads CASNLAQNQPQHF. The CDR3 nucleotides read TGTGCCAGCAATTTAGCCCAGAATCAGCCCCAGCATTTT.

The CDR3 region is CASSHPGGIGDTEAFF. Here the CDR3 DNA reads TGCGCCAGCAGCCACCCGGGGGGGATCGGGGACACTGAAGCTTTCTTT. The chain carries TRBV4-1 and TRBJ1-1; TRBD1 is a possible D gene (5 bases). Germline CDR1 reads MGHRA; CDR2 reads YSYEKL. Trimming removed 3 bases at V and 3 bases at J, with 17 bases between. The CDR3 extends over 16 amino acids.

The V gene is TRBV2, the J gene TRBJ1-5; 10 bases fit TRBD1. The CDR3 length is 20 residues. V lost 6 bases to trimming and J lost 3 bases; unmatched junction nucleotides: 20. Germline assignment: CDR1 SNHLY and CDR2 FYNNEI. The CDR3 sequence is CASRSHRDRGLSLFNQPQHF. Here the CDR3 DNA reads TGTGCCAGCAGGAGTCACCGGGACAGGGGCCTCTCGTTGTTCAATCAGCCCCAGCATTTT.

This clone was seen only once. This chain uses TRBV24-1 with TRBJ2-7; D is possibly TRBD2 (6 bases). Germline V gene lookup returns CDR1 KGHDR and CDR2 SFDVKD. The CDR3 is 14 residues long. With 5 bases removed from V and 6 bases from J, the gap between germline ends came to 16 bases. The CDR3 DNA follows: TGTGCCACCAGTGTTTGTATAGGGAGGTCCGAGCAGTACTTC. This gives the protein CATSVCIGRSEQYF.

The rearrangement joins TRBV29-1 to TRBJ1-1; D is ambiguous. Germline V CDR1 and CDR2: SQVTM, ANQGSEA. The germline V and J ends were trimmed by 2 bases and 5 bases, with 12 bases remaining between them. The CDR3 totals 13 residues. The CDR3 is CSVEPGSSTEAFF. The DNA of the CDR3 is TGCAGCGTTGAACCTGGGAGCTCTACTGAAGCTTTCTTT.

CDR3 in DNA: TGTGCCAGCGGACCCCTAGCGGCCACAGATACGCAGTATTTT. This encodes CASGPLAATDTQYF. This chain links TRBV7-3 with TRBJ2-3; 7 nucleotides align to TRBD2. From germline, CDR1 is SGHTA and CDR2 FQGTGA. V was pared by 8 bases and J by 2 bases, with 7 bases of the junction left unmatched. CDR3 length equals 14 residues.

The chain uses TRBV5-4 and TRBJ2-2; TRBD2 matches at 8 bases. This CDR3 comprises 17 residues. Per the germline V gene, CDR1 is SGHNT and CDR2 is YYREEE (reference sequence). V lost 4 bases and J lost 5; bases outside the gene matches: 13. The CDR3 nucleotides read TGTGCCAGCAGCCTGGGAGCGGGAGTGCATGGGACCGGGGAGCTGTTTTTT. It translates to CASSLGAGVHGTGELFF. Complete variable domain (other parts from reference TRBV5-4 and TRBJ2-2): ETGVTQSPTHLIKTRGQQVTLRCSSQSGHNTVSWYQQALGQGPQFIFQYYREEENGRGNFPPRFSGLQFPNYSSELNVNALELDDSALYLCASSLGAGVHGTGELFFGEGSRLTVL.

This chain links TRBV6-2 or TRBV6-3 with TRBJ1-5; 11 bases line up with TRBD1. This CDR3 has 16 residues. CDR1 is MNHEY, CDR2 SVGEGT, per germline. J lost 6 bases, V lost 6 bases, and 10 bases had no gene match. CDR3 protein: CASSPDRGRRIQPQHF. For the CDR3, the DNA is TGTGCCAGCAGCCCGGACAGGGGGCGACGGATTCAGCCCCAGCATTTT.

This clone was observed a handful of times. This chain connects TRBV7-8 to TRBJ1-1; 8 nucleotides match TRBD1. Germline CDR1 is SGHVS and CDR2 is FQNEAQ. This CDR3 has 16 amino acids. V lost 4 bases and J lost 7; bases outside the gene matches: 14. Written as DNA, the CDR3 is TGTGCCAGCAGCTCAGGGTCTCGACAGGGGCTCGTTGAAGCTTTCTTT. Encoded protein: CASSSGSRQGLVEAFF.

The V gene is TRBV10-3, the J gene TRBJ2-2; 10 bases are shared with TRBD2. This CDR3 spans 16 amino acids. V dropped 4 bases and J dropped 1; count of bases not matched to a gene: 3. Germline values: CDR1 ENHRY, CDR2 SYGVKD. CDR3 DNA sequence: TGTGCCATCAGTGCCTCTAGCGGGGGGAACACCGGGGAGCTGTTTTTT. Its protein product is CAISASSGGNTGELFF.

The chain links TRBV6-1 to TRBJ2-5, with D tentatively TRBD2 (6 bases). The CDR3 loop spans 14 amino acids. Trimming left V 7 bases short and J 2 bases short, with 14 bases between. Germline lookup yields CDR1 MNHNS and CDR2 SASEGT. The CDR3, as DNA: TGTGCCAGCAAGGAGGTAGCGGTGCAAGAGACCCAGTACTTC. This sequence encodes CASKEVAVQETQYF.

The genes are TRBV2 and TRBJ2-5; D may be TRBD1 (6 bases). Trimming took off 10 bases at V and 0 bases at J, with 9 bases between the two ends. The V gene's germline CDR1 is SNHLY and CDR2 FYNNEI. The CDR3 contains 12 residues. CDR3 bases: TGTGCCAACCGGGACAACCAAGAGACCCAGTACTTC. The encoded protein is CANRDNQETQYF. Based on the CDR3 plus reference TRBV2 and TRBJ2-5, the full variable domain is EPEVTQTPSHQVTQMGQEVILRCVPISNHLYFYWYRQILGQKVEFLVSFYNNEISEKSEIFDDQFSVERPDGSNFTLKIRSTKLEDSAMYFCANRDNQETQYFGPGTRLLVL.

In its sample, this clone was seen once. The chain couples TRBV12-3 or TRBV12-4 to TRBJ1-2; no reliable D call. V lost 3 bases and J 8 bases, leaving 13 bases between the germline ends. The CDR3 is 13 amino acids. The CDR3 bases are TGTGCCAGCAGTTTCGCTGTCGTCAGGGGCTACACCTTC. Amino acid sequence: CASSFAVVRGYTF.